The 2 T cell receptor beta chains reported below all come from one sample, sequenced in a study of T cells after posttransplantation cyclophosphamide. Profiled with immunoSEQ multiplex PCR; TCRdb holds only in-frame clones, not every one. The sample yields tens of thousands of clones, just over 85% seen once. Sample: PBMCs. Receptor source: a man between 50 and 59 years old.

This chain uses TRBV30 with TRBJ1-5; D unclear. The CDR3 sequence is 13 residues long. Germline loops: CDR1 GTSNPN, CDR2 SVGIG (reference sequence). V lost 3 bases and J 4 bases, leaving 10 bases between the germline ends. CDR3 sequence: CAWSERGNQPQHF. CDR3 coding DNA: TGTGCCTGGAGCGAACGCGGAAATCAGCCCCAGCATTTT. The full variable domain, with the rest looked up from reference TRBV30 and TRBJ1-5, is SQTIHQWPATLVQPVGSPLSLECTVEGTSNPNLYWYRQAAGRGLQLLFYSVGIGQISSEVPQNLSASRPQDRQFILSSKKLLLSDSGFYLCAWSERGNQPQHFGDGTRLSIL.

The chain has TRBV5-1 and TRBJ2-2; TRBD2 aligns across 7 bases. Trimming took 5 bases from V and 1 from J; bases not matched to a gene: 5. The CDR3 is 15 residues long. Germline CDR1 and CDR2: SGHRS and YFSETQ. The CDR3 sequence: CASRRVAGNTGELFF. The CDR3 DNA is TGCGCCAGCAGGCGAGTAGCGGGGAACACCGGGGAGCTGTTTTTT.